This T cell receptor beta chain was sequenced during a study of patients and donors after allogeneic stem cell transplantation. Trimming left V 4 bases short and J 4 bases short, with 17 bases between. The CDR3 runs 15 residues. Germline values: CDR1 SGDLS, CDR2 YYNGEE. In TCRdb, the RT-PCR reads were re-called with MiXCR into one record per CDR3 protein. The table shows about 200,000 distinct CDR3 sequences, with around two fifths occurring only once. This TCR derives from a human donor who was either an allogeneic HSCT recipient or a stem cell or donor lymphocyte infusion donor (not recorded which). It is not recorded whose cells these are; they may come from a transplant donor. The V call is TRBV9, the J call TRBJ1-1; D is unresolved. The sample consisted of blood, either unsorted or a sorted T cell fraction (not recorded which). Here the CDR3 DNA reads TGTGCCAGCAGCCCTCGGACGGGTTCTGGCACTGAAGCTTTCTTT. This sequence encodes CASSPRTGSGTEAFF.